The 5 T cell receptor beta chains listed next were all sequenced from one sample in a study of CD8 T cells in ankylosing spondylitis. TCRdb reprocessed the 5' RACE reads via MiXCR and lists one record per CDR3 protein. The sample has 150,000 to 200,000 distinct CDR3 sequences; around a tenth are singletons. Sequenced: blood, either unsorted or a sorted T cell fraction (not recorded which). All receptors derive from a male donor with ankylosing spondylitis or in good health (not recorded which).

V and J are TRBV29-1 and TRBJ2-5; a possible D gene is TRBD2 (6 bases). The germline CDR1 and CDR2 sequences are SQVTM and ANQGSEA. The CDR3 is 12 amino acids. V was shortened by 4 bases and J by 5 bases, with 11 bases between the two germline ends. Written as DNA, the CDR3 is TGCAGCGTTGGGACTACCGGGGAGACCCAGTACTTC. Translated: CSVGTTGETQYF.

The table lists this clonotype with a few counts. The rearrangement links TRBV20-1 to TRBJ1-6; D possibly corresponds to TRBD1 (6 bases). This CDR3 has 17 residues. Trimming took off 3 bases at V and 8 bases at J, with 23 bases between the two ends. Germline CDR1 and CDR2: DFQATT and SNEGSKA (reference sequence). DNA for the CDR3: TGCAGTGCTAGTCCCCCAACCCCCGGGACAAAAGATTCACCCCTCCACTTT. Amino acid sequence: CSASPPTPGTKDSPLHF.

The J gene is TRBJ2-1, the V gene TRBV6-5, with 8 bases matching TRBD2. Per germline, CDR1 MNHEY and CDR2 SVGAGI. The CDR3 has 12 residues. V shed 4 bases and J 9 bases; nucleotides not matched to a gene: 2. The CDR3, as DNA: TGTGCCAGCAGTTCACTAGCGGCTGAGCAGTTCTTC. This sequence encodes CASSSLAAEQFF.

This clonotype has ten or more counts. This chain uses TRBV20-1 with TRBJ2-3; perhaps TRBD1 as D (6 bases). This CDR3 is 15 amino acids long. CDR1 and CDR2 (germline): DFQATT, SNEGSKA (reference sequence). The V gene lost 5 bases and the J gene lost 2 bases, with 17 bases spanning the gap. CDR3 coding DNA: TGCAGTGCTTGCCCAATACAGGGTAACACAGATACGCAGTATTTT. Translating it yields CSACPIQGNTDTQYF.

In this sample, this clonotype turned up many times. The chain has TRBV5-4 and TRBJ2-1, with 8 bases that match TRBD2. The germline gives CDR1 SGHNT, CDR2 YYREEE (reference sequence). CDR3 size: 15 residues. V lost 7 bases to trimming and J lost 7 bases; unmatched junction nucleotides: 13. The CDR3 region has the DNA TGTGCCAGCTCCCAGGGCCGGGGGGGCTTAAATGAGCAGTTCTTC. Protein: CASSQGRGGLNEQFF.